What follows are 11 T cell receptor beta chains derived from one specimen sequenced in a study of blood T cell repertoires in COVID-19. Method: immunoSEQ multiplex PCR; TCRdb's copy keeps in-frame clones and lacks some. The data hold around 150,000 clones, with approximately 91% observed a single time. The source material was peripheral blood. The receptors shown here come from a man between 18 and 35 years old with acute or convalescent COVID-19.

This rearrangement joins TRBV24-1 to TRBJ2-1; 8 bases are shared with TRBD1. V was pared by 4 bases and J by 8 bases, with 15 bases of the junction left unmatched. Germline CDR1 and CDR2: KGHDR and SFDVKD. This CDR3 comprises 17 residues. The chain's CDR3 is CATSDPLPGTGRHEQFF. The DNA of the CDR3 is TGTGCCACCAGTGACCCACTTCCCGGGACAGGAAGACATGAGCAGTTCTTC.

The rearrangement uses TRBV5-1 and TRBJ2-1; 14 bases match TRBD2. From germline, CDR1 is SGHRS and CDR2 YFSETQ. V shed 4 bases, J shed 8 bases, and the junction held 8 bases outside the gene matches. CDR3 length: 16 amino acids. CDR3 DNA sequence: TGCGCCAGCAGCGCGGCGGGACTAGCGGGAGACCATGAGCAGTTCTTC. Protein: CASSAAGLAGDHEQFF.

V usage is TRBV9 and J usage is TRBJ1-1, with D possibly TRBD1 on 6 matching bases. V lost 0 bases and J 3 bases, leaving 12 bases between the germline ends. The CDR3 is 15 residues long. From germline, CDR1 is SGDLS and CDR2 YYNGEE. The CDR3 protein is CASSVEGGTYTEAFF. DNA for the CDR3: TGTGCCAGCAGCGTAGAGGGGGGGACATACACTGAAGCTTTCTTT.

The chain couples TRBV6-1 to TRBJ1-5, with a weak D call TRBD1 (5 bases). The CDR3 covers 15 residues. CDR1 and CDR2 from the germline V gene are MNHNS and SASEGT. Trimming took off 2 bases at V and 2 bases at J, with 10 bases between the two ends. The CDR3 protein is CASSELGGGNQPQHF. The CDR3 region has the DNA TGTGCCAGCAGTGAATTGGGGGGAGGCAATCAGCCCCAGCATTTT.

The J gene is TRBJ2-7, the V gene TRBV5-1; the match to TRBD2 covers 12 bases. The V gene end was trimmed by 7 bases and the J gene end by 2 bases; junction bases not matched to a gene: 1. CDR1 SGHRS and CDR2 YFSETQ come from the germline V gene. This CDR3 has 13 residues. The CDR3 loop reads CASGLAGTYEQYF. The CDR3, as DNA: TGCGCCAGCGGACTAGCGGGGACCTACGAGCAGTACTTC.

The table lists this clone with a count of one. The V call is TRBV9, the J call TRBJ2-7; 10 bases fit TRBD1. This CDR3 has 14 amino acids. CDR1 is SGDLS, CDR2 YYNGEE, per germline. Unmatched junction bases numbered 7, after V lost 3 bases and J lost 7 bases. In nucleotides, the CDR3 is TGTGCCAGCAGCGGAAAGACAGGGGGCCGGGAGCAGTACTTC. Amino acid sequence: CASSGKTGGREQYF.

The chain employs TRBV5-1 and TRBJ1-3; D unclear. The CDR3 runs 16 residues. Trimming cost V 4 bases and J 2 bases, with 16 bases left between them. In germline, CDR1 is SGHRS, CDR2 YFSETQ. The CDR3 DNA reads as TGCGCCAGCAGCCCCCTTTTCCGCGGCGCTGGAAACACCATATATTTT. This sequence encodes CASSPLFRGAGNTIYF. Full variable domain (remainder filled in from reference TRBV5-1 and TRBJ1-3): KAGVTQTPRYLIKTRGQQVTLSCSPISGHRSVSWYQQTPGQGLQFLFEYFSETQRNKGNFPGRFSGRQFSNSRSEMNVSTLELGDSALYLCASSPLFRGAGNTIYFGEGSWLTVV.

The chain employs TRBV7-9 and TRBJ1-2, with 9 bases that match TRBD1. Germline V gives CDR1 SEHNR, CDR2 FQNEAQ (reference sequence). With 5 bases clipped from V and 2 bases from J, the junction kept 3 bases outside the gene matches. This CDR3 comprises 14 residues. Here the CDR3 DNA reads TGTGCCAGCAGCCCTACAGGGGGCAACTATGGCTACACCTTC. This gives the protein CASSPTGGNYGYTF.

The chain carries TRBV5-1 and TRBJ2-1; no clear D gene. Trimming took off 1 base at V and 0 bases at J, with 5 bases between the two ends. Germline CDR1 SGHRS, CDR2 YFSETQ. CDR3 length: 14 residues. For the CDR3, the DNA is TGCGCCAGCAGCTTGTATTCCTCCTACAATGAGCAGTTCTTC. Translated, it gives CASSLYSSYNEQFF.

The CDR3 coding sequence is TGTGCCAGCTGCTTTTTCGGGAGGAATGAGCAGTTCTTC. Protein: CASCFFGRNEQFF. The V call is TRBV3-1 (or the pseudogene TRBV3-2), the J call TRBJ2-1; 7 bases fit TRBD2. There are 13 residues in the CDR3. CDR1 is LGHDT and CDR2 is YNNKEL in the germline V gene (reference sequence). V was pared by 8 bases and J by 7 bases, with 8 bases of the junction left unmatched.

This clone was observed once. The chain recombines TRBV18 with TRBJ1-1, with TRBD1 as a possible D gene (6 bases). The ends were cut back, 2 bases at V and 2 bases at J, with 12 bases in the middle. Germline V gene data show CDR1 as KGHSH and CDR2 as LQKENI. The CDR3 has 15 residues. CDR3 nucleotide sequence: TGTGCCAGCTCACCAAGACAGGCGGGTAACACTGAAGCTTTCTTT. Translating gives CASSPRQAGNTEAFF. Looking up the rest from reference TRBV18 and TRBJ1-1 gives the full variable domain: NAGVMQNPRHLVRRRGQEARLRCSPMKGHSHVYWYRQLPEEGLKFMVYLQKENIIDESGMPKERFSAEFPKEGPSILRIQQVVRGDSAAYFCASSPRQAGNTEAFFGQGTRLTVV.